The 3 T cell receptor beta chains below were found in one sample sequenced in a study of blood T cell repertoires in COVID-19. The assay was immunoSEQ multiplex PCR, and TCRdb's table has in-frame clones only and misses some. The sample has 90,000 to 150,000 clones; 79% are singletons. Sequenced input: peripheral blood. The receptors originated from an elderly woman with acute or convalescent COVID-19.

This clone was counted once. The V gene is TRBV7-9, the J gene TRBJ1-2; D perhaps matches TRBD1 (5 bases). The CDR3 is made up of 15 amino acids. V lost 0 bases and J lost 2, with 10 bases in between. The V gene's germline CDR1 is SEHNR and CDR2 FQNEAQ (reference sequence). The CDR3: CASSLAEGLNYGYTF. In nucleotides, the CDR3 is TGTGCCAGCAGCTTAGCGGAGGGACTAAACTATGGCTACACCTTC.

The genes are TRBV18 and TRBJ1-1, with 7 bases identical to TRBD1. The CDR3 length is 13 residues. The ends lost 5 bases at V and 2 bases at J; junction bases unmatched: 2. Germline lookup yields CDR1 KGHSH and CDR2 LQKENI. CDR3 loop: CASSRDSNTEAFF. CDR3 DNA: TGTGCCAGCTCAAGGGACAGTAACACTGAAGCTTTCTTT. Together with reference TRBV18 and TRBJ1-1, the CDR3 gives the full variable domain: NAGVMQNPRHLVRRRGQEARLRCSPMKGHSHVYWYRQLPEEGLKFMVYLQKENIIDESGMPKERFSAEFPKEGPSILRIQQVVRGDSAAYFCASSRDSNTEAFFGQGTRLTVV.

The chain joins TRBV29-1 to TRBJ2-2, with TRBD2 as a possible D gene (6 bases). CDR3 length: 13 residues. CDR1 SQVTM and CDR2 ANQGSEA come from the germline V gene. Between the trimmed V and J ends, which lost 5 bases and 2 bases, there was a span of 9 bases. Written as DNA, the CDR3 is TGCAGCGTTAGGGCGGGAAACACCGGGGAGCTGTTTTTT. It translates to CSVRAGNTGELFF.